These 8 T cell receptor beta chains came from one sample sequenced in a study of T-cell reconstitution after alpha-beta-depleted transplantation in children. Preparation of the TCRbeta library involved a method that used unique molecular identifiers. MiXCR, applied by TCRdb to the PCR reads, yields one record per CDR3 protein. The sample contains 540,000 or so distinct CDR3 sequences, 23% of which appear only once. The input for sequencing was PBMCs, mostly from graft donor cells, taken 360 days after TCRalphabeta/CD19-depleted stem cell transplant. The receptor set was obtained from a boy younger than two who had a stem cell transplant for acute myeloid leukemia, so the T cells may come from the graft donor.

This clonotype was seen only a few times. The CDR3 DNA sequence: TGCAGTGCTAGCCCACTAGCGGGGGGTTCGGGCGAGCAGTACTTC. Protein sequence: CSASPLAGGSGEQYF. The chain joins TRBV20-1 to TRBJ2-7; 12 bases align to TRBD2. CDR1 and CDR2 (germline): DFQATT, SNEGSKA (reference sequence). The CDR3 contains 15 residues. Trimming removed 3 bases from V and 6 bases from J; junction bases left unmatched: 9.

This clonotype was seen ten or more times. The chain joins TRBV7-2 to TRBJ2-3; possibly TRBD1 or TRBD2 for D (6 bases each). CDR1 is SGHTA and CDR2 is FQGNSA in the germline V gene. V gave up 1 base and J gave up 2 bases, with 13 bases separating them. This CDR3 has 16 amino acids. The CDR3 DNA reads as TGTGCCAGCAGCTTAGTGAGGACGGGGGCCACAGATACGCAGTATTTT. Its translation: CASSLVRTGATDTQYF.

There are a few counts of this clonotype. This chain uses TRBV9 with TRBJ1-5, with TRBD1 matching 7 bases. CDR1 is SGDLS, CDR2 YYNGEE, per germline. V lost 2 bases, J lost 7 bases, and 9 bases stayed unmatched. The CDR3 length is 15 residues. CDR3 residues: CASSVGDSGGQPQHF. DNA of the CDR3: TGTGCCAGCAGCGTCGGGGACAGCGGAGGACAGCCCCAGCATTTT.

The J gene is TRBJ2-2, the V gene TRBV6-5; no reliable D call. Germline assignment: CDR1 MNHEY and CDR2 SVGAGI. Trimming left V 2 bases short and J 8 bases short, with 9 bases between. This CDR3 region has 13 residues. CDR3: CASSYRLLGELFF. As DNA, the CDR3 is TGTGCCAGCAGTTACCGTCTTTTAGGGGAGCTGTTTTTT.

This clonotype was seen repeatedly, ten times or more. The chain couples TRBV5-1 to TRBJ2-3; D is possibly TRBD1 (5 bases). This CDR3 has 14 residues. Trimming pared 0 bases from V and 1 base from J, leaving 6 bases between. CDR1 and CDR2 (germline): SGHRS, YFSETQ. CDR3 protein: CASSLGQRTDTQYF. The CDR3 region has the DNA TGCGCCAGCAGCTTGGGACAGCGCACAGATACGCAGTATTTT.

The gene calls are TRBV15 and TRBJ2-3; tentative D call: TRBD2 (5 bases). Germline V lookup: CDR1 LNHNV, CDR2 YYDKDF (reference sequence). The CDR3 sequence is 15 residues long. Trimming cost V 2 bases and J 2 bases, with 11 bases left between them. The CDR3 DNA reads as TGTGCCACCAGCAGACGGGGAGCAGACACAGATACGCAGTATTTT. This translates into CATSRRGADTDTQYF.

This clonotype was seen many times. V is TRBV20-1 and J is TRBJ2-1, with D maybe TRBD2 (7 bases). Deletions cut 2 bases from V and 7 bases from J, with 24 bases between. This CDR3 contains 17 residues. From germline, CDR1 is DFQATT and CDR2 SNEGSKA (reference sequence). This chain's CDR3 is CSARLPFNGGPRNEQFF. DNA for the CDR3: TGCAGTGCTAGACTCCCATTTAACGGGGGGCCAAGGAATGAGCAGTTCTTC.

The V call is TRBV7-2, the J call TRBJ1-2, with D maybe TRBD1 (6 bases). The CDR3 runs to 14 residues. Trimming removed 5 bases from V and 6 bases from J, with 16 bases in between. Germline V CDR1 and CDR2: SGHTA, FQGNSA. CDR3 sequence: CASSIIPGVDGYTF. CDR3 in DNA: TGTGCCAGCAGCATCATACCAGGGGTAGATGGCTACACCTTC.